This is a list of T cell receptor beta chains from one sample in a study of CD8 T cells in Susac syndrome. MiXCR, run by TCRdb on the immunoSEQ multiplex PCR reads, gives a single entry per CDR3 protein. The table records about 47,000 distinct CDR3 sequences, 80% to 95% of them present only once. The sequencing sample was made of CD8+ T cells from PBMCs. These TCRs come from a human donor in good health. Both conserved end residues are part of each CDR3. A D gene is named only where the DNA matches it firmly. Clone size, where shown, is once, few, many, or a class for clones that have expanded.

J gene,clone size,D gene,V gene,CDR3 protein,CDR3 DNA
TRBJ2-3,-,-,TRBV6-4,CASKGAGQPITDTQYF,TGTGCCAGCAAGGGTGCGGGACAGCCCATCACAGATACGCAGTATTTT
TRBJ1-1,-,-,TRBV4-1,CASSHSQTNTEAFF,TGCGCCAGCAGCCATTCCCAGACGAACACTGAAGCTTTCTTT
TRBJ2-5,-,-,TRBV29-1,CSVETEVAENQETQYF,TGCAGCGTTGAAACCGAGGTAGCGGAAAATCAAGAGACCCAGTACTTC
TRBJ2-2,-,TRBD1,TRBV25-1,CASSEVFRQGRNTGELFF,TGTGCCAGCAGTGAAGTGTTCCGACAGGGCCGGAACACCGGGGAGCTGTTTTTT
TRBJ2-3,-,-,TRBV13,CACGGGLEDTQYF,TGTGCCTGCGGTGGGGGGCTCGAAGATACGCAGTATTTT
TRBJ2-1,-,-,TRBV2,CASSGSGLNEQFF,TGTGCCAGCAGTGGTTCGGGGCTCAATGAGCAGTTCTTC
TRBJ2-1,-,-,TRBV6-2/TRBV6-3,CASTTSEGSYNEQFF,TGTGCCAGCACCACCAGCGAGGGTTCCTACAATGAGCAGTTCTTC
TRBJ2-3,-,TRBD2,TRBV7-2,CASSPGLGGTDTQYF,TGTGCCAGCAGCCCGGGACTAGGTGGCACAGATACGCAGTATTTT
TRBJ2-1,-,TRBD2,TRBV30,CAWRWFAGASYNEQFF,TGTGCCTGGAGGTGGTTCGCGGGAGCCTCCTACAATGAGCAGTTCTTC
TRBJ2-5,once,-,TRBV6-6,CASSWIEAQETQYF,TGTGCCAGCAGTTGGATAGAGGCCCAAGAGACCCAGTACTTC
TRBJ1-4,-,-,TRBV28,CASSVGTTGYEKLFF,TGTGCCAGCAGTGTGGGGACCACAGGGTATGAAAAACTGTTTTTT
TRBJ1-1,once,-,TRBV7-9,CASSLAPGNTEAFF,TGTGCCAGCAGCTTAGCGCCTGGGAACACTGAAGCTTTCTTT
TRBJ2-2,once,-,TRBV10-2,CASSLSVNTGELFF,TGCGCCAGCAGTCTCTCGGTGAACACCGGGGAGCTGTTTTTT
TRBJ1-1,-,-,TRBV19,CASSAGLNTEAFF,TGTGCCAGTAGTGCCGGGCTGAACACTGAAGCTTTCTTT
TRBJ2-2,-,-,TRBV7-9,CASSWEHGELFF,TGTGCCAGCAGCTGGGAACACGGGGAGCTGTTTTTT
TRBJ1-5,few,-,TRBV4-1,CASSQDRGGWMQPQHF,TGCGCCAGCAGCCAAGATCGAGGGGGTTGGATGCAGCCCCAGCATTTT
TRBJ1-1,once,-,TRBV19,CASSIRPDSNAEAFF,TGTGCCAGTAGTATAAGACCGGATTCTAACGCTGAAGCTTTCTTT
TRBJ1-2,-,-,TRBV5-1,CASSLGTDLNGYTF,TGCGCCAGCAGCTTAGGGACCGACCTAAATGGCTACACCTTC
TRBJ2-1,-,-,TRBV7-9,CASSLVPDRDNEQFF,TGTGCCAGCAGCTTAGTCCCGGACCGCGACAATGAGCAGTTCTTC
TRBJ2-7,-,-,TRBV2,CASSEVSGNFYEQYF,TGTGCCAGCAGTGAAGTTAGCGGAAATTTCTACGAGCAGTACTTC
TRBJ2-1,-,-,TRBV20-1,CSARTWTTPYNEQFF,TGCAGTGCTAGGACTTGGACTACACCATACAATGAGCAGTTCTTC
TRBJ2-7,-,TRBD1,TRBV7-9,CASSSRDRAYEQYF,TGTGCCAGCAGCAGCCGGGACAGGGCCTACGAGCAGTACTTC
TRBJ2-5,once,TRBD1,TRBV19,CASSITGTGQETQYF,TGTGCCAGTAGTATAACCGGGACAGGCCAAGAGACCCAGTACTTC
TRBJ2-7,-,-,TRBV20-1,CSASSLDGYYEQYF,TGCAGTGCTAGTTCGTTGGACGGCTACTACGAGCAGTACTTC
TRBJ2-1,-,-,TRBV30,CAWSAALSGEQFF,TGTGCCTGGAGTGCCGCCCTGAGCGGCGAGCAGTTCTTC
TRBJ2-3,-,TRBD2,TRBV12-3/TRBV12-4,CASRTDSGRAAGTQYF,TGTGCCAGCCGCACAGACAGCGGGAGGGCAGCGGGTACGCAGTATTTT
TRBJ1-1,-,-,TRBV4-1,CASSPYPQGLNTEAFF,TGCGCCAGCAGCCCCTACCCCCAGGGGTTGAACACTGAAGCTTTCTTT
TRBJ2-7,-,TRBD1,TRBV9,CASSGDRTGEHEQYF,TGTGCCAGCAGCGGCGACCGGACAGGGGAACACGAGCAGTACTTC
TRBJ1-5,-,-,TRBV3-1,CASSQDGARYQPQHF,TGTGCCAGCAGCCAAGATGGGGCGCGCTATCAGCCCCAGCATTTT
TRBJ2-1,few,TRBD2,TRBV2,CASSGTSVLSYNEQFF,TGTGCCAGCAGTGGGACTAGCGTCCTCTCCTACAATGAGCAGTTCTTC
TRBJ2-1,-,TRBD2,TRBV29-1,CSALGQTGTSGRSSYNEQFF,TGCAGCGCCCTGGGACAGACCGGGACTAGCGGTCGATCCTCCTACAATGAGCAGTTCTTC
TRBJ1-5,-,TRBD1,TRBV19,CASIYGTGGNQPQHF,TGTGCCAGTATTTACGGGACAGGCGGCAATCAGCCCCAGCATTTT
TRBJ2-1,-,-,TRBV13,CASSPLSSYNEQFF,TGTGCCAGCTCTCCTCTGAGCTCCTACAATGAGCAGTTCTTC
TRBJ2-2,-,TRBD1,TRBV10-1,CASTSPFRDRGTGELFF,TGCGCCAGCACTTCACCTTTCCGGGACAGGGGCACCGGGGAGCTGTTTTTT
TRBJ2-1,-,TRBD2,TRBV20-1,CSARMTSGPADEQFF,TGCAGTGCCCGAATGACTAGCGGGCCTGCTGATGAGCAGTTCTTC
TRBJ1-1,-,-,TRBV7-8,CASGSGGNTEAFF,TGTGCCAGCGGTTCAGGAGGGAACACTGAAGCTTTCTTT
TRBJ1-4,-,-,TRBV6-2/TRBV6-3,CASSYRDLRGVEKLFF,TGTGCCAGCAGTTACCGGGACCTTCGGGGGGTTGAAAAACTGTTTTTT
TRBJ2-5,-,-,TRBV6-1,CASSDREGETQYF,TGTGCCAGCAGTGATAGAGAAGGGGAGACCCAGTACTTC
TRBJ1-1,-,-,TRBV27,CASSPATGYTEAFF,TGTGCCAGCAGTCCCGCGACAGGATACACTGAAGCTTTCTTT
TRBJ2-7,few,TRBD2,TRBV27,CASSVAGGPYEQYF,TGTGCCAGCAGTGTAGCGGGAGGGCCATACGAGCAGTACTTC
TRBJ2-1,few,TRBD2,TRBV12-3/TRBV12-4,CASSFSGRGYNEQFF,TGTGCCAGCAGTTTTAGCGGGAGGGGATACAATGAGCAGTTCTTC
TRBJ1-5,-,-,TRBV27,CASSLLPPGQPQHF,TGTGCCAGCAGTTTATTACCCCCAGGGCAGCCCCAGCATTTT
TRBJ2-4,-,-,TRBV6-6,CASSYTVAKNIQYF,TGTGCCAGCAGTTACACGGTAGCCAAAAACATTCAGTACTTC
TRBJ2-1,-,-,TRBV30,CALIRWDNEQFF,TGTGCCTTGATCCGCTGGGATAATGAGCAGTTCTTC
TRBJ2-2,once,-,TRBV12-3/TRBV12-4,CASSLAPGANTGELFF,TGTGCCAGCAGTTTGGCCCCCGGGGCCAACACCGGGGAGCTGTTTTTT
TRBJ1-2,-,TRBD1,TRBV19,CASNGRDRVIDGYTF,TGTGCCAGTAACGGCCGGGACAGGGTGATTGATGGCTACACCTTC
TRBJ2-4,-,-,TRBV7-9,CASGQLGPKNIQYF,TGTGCCAGCGGACAGCTAGGACCCAAAAACATTCAGTACTTC
TRBJ1-1,-,-,TRBV30,CAWSVEGYTEAFF,TGTGCCTGGAGTGTTGAGGGGTACACTGAAGCTTTCTTT
TRBJ2-2,-,-,TRBV7-9,CASLLTGAGELFF,TGTGCCAGCCTGTTGACGGGAGCCGGGGAGCTGTTTTTT
TRBJ1-5,-,TRBD1,TRBV5-4,CASSLEGAYQPQHF,TGTGCCAGCAGCTTGGAGGGGGCCTATCAGCCCCAGCATTTT